The 19 T cell receptor beta chains below come from one sample, sequenced in a study of CD8 T cells in ankylosing spondylitis. TCRdb used MiXCR to reprocess the 5' RACE reads, holding one entry per CDR3 protein. This table has 100,000 to 150,000 distinct CDR3 sequences, around 9% appearing once. The material sequenced was blood, either unsorted or a sorted T cell fraction (not recorded which). The receptor source for this set is a male donor with ankylosing spondylitis or in good health (not recorded which).

The sample holds many counts of this clonotype. The chain recombines TRBV29-1 with TRBJ2-1; D possibly corresponds to TRBD2 (6 bases). The V end lost 8 bases, the J end lost 6 bases, and 20 bases lay between the germline ends. There are 14 residues in the CDR3. Germline V gene lookup returns CDR1 SQVTM and CDR2 ANQGSEA. The CDR3 DNA reads as TGCAGCCTTACATGGCGGGAAGGTAGCAATGAGCAGTTCTTC. Its translation is CSLTWREGSNEQFF.

In its sample, this clonotype was seen many times. This chain links TRBV5-1 with TRBJ2-3, with D hard to call. V dropped 0 bases and J dropped 5 bases, with 10 bases sitting between them. The CDR3 totals 14 residues. The germline CDR1 and CDR2 sequences are SGHRS and YFSETQ. CDR3 sequence: CASSLASSQDTQYF. The CDR3 DNA reads TGCGCCAGCAGCTTGGCCTCTTCACAAGATACGCAGTATTTT.

Remarks on this clonotype: Being one base from a much bigger clone, this may be a read error. The CDR3 DNA reads TGCTGTGCTAGAGATCGACGGTTATCTAGCACAGATACGCAGTATTTT. Amino acids: CCARDRRLSSTDTQYF. The chain combines TRBV20-1 with TRBJ2-3, with unresolved D. Germline V gene lookup returns CDR1 DFQATT and CDR2 SNEGSKA (reference sequence). The CDR3 has 16 amino acids.

In this sample, this clonotype turned up many times. The chain recombines TRBV3-1 with TRBJ2-7; perhaps TRBD2 as D (5 bases). Germline-derived CDR1 and CDR2 are LGHDT and YNNKEL (reference sequence). V shed 1 base and J shed 6 bases, with 7 bases lying between them. This CDR3 has 12 residues. CDR3 DNA: TGTGCCAGCAGCCAAGCTAGCCTCGAGCAGTACTTC. It translates to CASSQASLEQYF.

The genes are TRBV12-3 or TRBV12-4 and TRBJ2-7; D perhaps matches TRBD1 (5 bases). The CDR3 length is 14 residues. Trimming shortened V by 2 bases and J by 5 bases, and 13 bases separated the two germline ends. CDR3 protein: CASSLSPGLNEQYF. The CDR3 DNA reads as TGTGCCAGCAGTTTATCTCCAGGGTTGAACGAGCAGTACTTC.

This clonotype was seen repeatedly, ten times or more. This rearrangement joins TRBV6-2 or TRBV6-3 to TRBJ2-7; D is perhaps TRBD2 (6 bases). From germline, CDR1 is MNHEY and CDR2 SVGEGT. Deletions cut 7 bases from V and 4 bases from J, with 20 bases between. The CDR3 covers 15 residues. DNA of the CDR3: TGTGCCAGCAACCGTCTAGCGAACTCCAAATACGAGCAGTACTTC. Translated, it gives CASNRLANSKYEQYF.

In its sample, this clonotype was seen many times. The chain uses TRBV14 and TRBJ2-5; no clear D. CDR3 length: 12 residues. Germline assignment: CDR1 SGHDN and CDR2 FVKESK. V shed 4 bases and J shed 2 bases, with 5 bases lying between them. CDR3 in DNA: TGTGCCAGCAGCCGACGGCAAGAGACCCAGTACTTC. Translation: CASSRRQETQYF.

This clonotype showed up just once. This may be a read error: a much more frequent sequence differs by one nucleotide. The rearrangement joins TRBV25-1 to TRBJ2-7; the D gene is possibly TRBD2 (5 bases). This CDR3 has 16 amino acids. The V gene lost 1 base and the J gene lost 3 bases, with 16 bases spanning the gap. Germline values: CDR1 MGHDK, CDR2 SYGVNS. This CDR3 reads CASSEWVSTGGYEQYF. CDR3 bases: TGTGCCAGCAGTGAATGGGTTAGCACCGGAGGCTACGAGCAGTACTTC.

The V call is TRBV29-1, the J call TRBJ2-3; TRBD1 matches at 10 bases. Germline V gene sequence: CDR1 SQVTM, CDR2 ANQGSEA. This CDR3 is built from 17 residues. The V and J ends lost 7 bases and 0 bases, in that order; junction bases with no gene match: 13. CDR3 region: CSATGQGPSGSTDTQYF. DNA for the CDR3: TGCAGCGCTACGGGACAGGGGCCTAGCGGGAGCACAGATACGCAGTATTTT.

This clonotype has ten or more counts. The chain carries TRBV11-2 and TRBJ2-3, with D possibly called TRBD1 or TRBD2 (6 bases each). The germline V and J ends were trimmed by 1 base and 3 bases, with 20 bases remaining between them. The CDR3 has 18 residues. Germline V lookup: CDR1 SGHAT, CDR2 FQNNGV. The CDR3 DNA is TGTGCCAGCAGCTTAGGCCGGGGTCGGGGGCCTTTGACAGATACGCAGTATTTT. Protein: CASSLGRGRGPLTDTQYF.

Concerning this clonotype: A junction end diverges from the germline sequence, so it may reflect a read error. J is TRBJ1-4 and V is TRBV18; a weak D match, TRBD1 (6 bases). Germline-derived CDR1 and CDR2 are KGHSH and LQKENI. The CDR3 covers 16 residues. In nucleotides, the CDR3 is TGTGGCAGCTCAAGAGGACAGTCCGCAACTAATGAAAAACTGTTTTTT. It encodes CGSSRGQSATNEKLFF.

This clonotype was detected ten times or more. V gene TRBV7-8 combines with J gene TRBJ2-3; D is perhaps TRBD1 (6 bases). The V gene's germline CDR1 is SGHVS and CDR2 FQNEAQ. V was trimmed by 2 bases and J by 1 base, leaving 10 bases between them. The CDR3 is made up of 15 amino acids. CDR3 nucleotide sequence: TGTGCCAGCAGCTTACTTTCAGGGGGCACAGATACGCAGTATTTT. It codes for CASSLLSGGTDTQYF.

This clonotype occurred many times. V and J are TRBV20-1 and TRBJ2-7; 9 bases fit TRBD2. V shed 0 bases, J shed 4 bases, and the junction held 7 bases outside the gene matches. There are 15 residues in the CDR3. Germline CDR1 DFQATT, CDR2 SNEGSKA (reference sequence). The CDR3, as DNA: TGCAGTGCTAGAGATACCGGGACTAGCTTATACGAGCAGTACTTC. It translates to CSARDTGTSLYEQYF.

J is TRBJ2-5 and V is TRBV10-3, with unresolved D. CDR1 and CDR2 (germline): ENHRY, SYGVKD. The CDR3 spans 15 residues. Trimming shortened V by 6 bases and J by 3 bases, and 17 bases separated the two germline ends. CDR3 region: CAIRDMGYGKETQYF. In DNA form, the CDR3 reads TGTGCCATCAGGGATATGGGATATGGGAAAGAGACCCAGTACTTC.

This clonotype was counted ten times or more. The V and J genes are TRBV29-1 and TRBJ2-1; 10 nucleotides match TRBD1. CDR1 SQVTM and CDR2 ANQGSEA come from the germline V gene. The CDR3 runs 13 residues. With 7 bases clipped from V and 3 bases from J, the junction kept 3 bases outside the gene matches. The CDR3: CSGRTGGYNEQFF. The CDR3 DNA sequence: TGCAGCGGCAGGACAGGGGGCTACAATGAGCAGTTCTTC.

In its sample, this clonotype was seen many times. The V gene is TRBV5-1, the J gene TRBJ2-2; 7 positions match TRBD2. Germline CDR1 SGHRS, CDR2 YFSETQ. The CDR3 consists of 16 residues. Trimming took 0 bases from V and 5 from J; bases not matched to a gene: 7. Here the CDR3 reads CASSLVAGEGTGELFF. CDR3 DNA sequence: TGCGCCAGCAGCTTGGTTGCGGGAGAAGGAACCGGGGAGCTGTTTTTT.

This clonotype came up many times. The gene calls are TRBV20-1 and TRBJ2-7; 7 nucleotides agree with TRBD2. There are 15 residues in the CDR3. The germline V gene has CDR1 DFQATT and CDR2 SNEGSKA (reference sequence). V lost 0 bases to trimming and J lost 4 bases; unmatched junction nucleotides: 9. DNA for the CDR3: TGCAGTGCTAGAGATGGAGGGGAGGGCCTTTACGAGCAGTACTTC. It codes for CSARDGGEGLYEQYF.

This clonotype has at least ten counts. This chain links TRBV29-1 with TRBJ2-1; D possibly corresponds to TRBD2 (6 bases). CDR1 SQVTM and CDR2 ANQGSEA come from the germline V gene. Trimming took 6 bases from V and 5 from J, leaving 11 bases between them. The CDR3 sequence is 12 residues long. In DNA, the CDR3 is TGCAGCGTGGGTAGCGGAAACAATGAGCAGTTCTTC. Amino acid sequence: CSVGSGNNEQFF.

A remark on this clonotype: A clone one base away is much larger, so this may be a read error. The rearrangement uses TRBV29-1 and TRBJ2-7; the match to TRBD1 covers 8 bases. The germline CDR1 and CDR2 sequences are SQVTM and ANQGSEA. The CDR3 is 13 amino acids. As DNA, the CDR3 is TGCAGCGTTGAGACAGGGGTAACCTACGAGCATTACTTC. Protein product: CSVETGVTYEHYF.